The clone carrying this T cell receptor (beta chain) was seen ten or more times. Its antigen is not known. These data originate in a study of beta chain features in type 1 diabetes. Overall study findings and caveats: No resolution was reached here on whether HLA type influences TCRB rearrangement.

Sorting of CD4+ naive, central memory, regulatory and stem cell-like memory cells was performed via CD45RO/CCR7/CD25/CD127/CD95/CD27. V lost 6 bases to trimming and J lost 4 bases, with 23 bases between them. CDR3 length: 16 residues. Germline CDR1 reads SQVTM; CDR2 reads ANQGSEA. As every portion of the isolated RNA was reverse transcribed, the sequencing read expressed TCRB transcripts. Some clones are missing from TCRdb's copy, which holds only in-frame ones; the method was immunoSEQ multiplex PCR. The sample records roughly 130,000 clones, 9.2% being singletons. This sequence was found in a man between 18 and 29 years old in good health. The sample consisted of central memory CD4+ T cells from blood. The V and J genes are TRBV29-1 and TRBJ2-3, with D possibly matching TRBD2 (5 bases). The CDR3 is CSVDSTPGSGADTQYF. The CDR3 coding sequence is TGCAGCGTGGACTCCACCCCCGGCTCCGGGGCAGATACGCAGTATTTT.